The rows below give T cell receptor beta chains drawn from one sample of a study of blood T cell repertoires in COVID-19. Clones were read by immunoSEQ multiplex PCR, and TCRdb kept only the in-frame ones, dropping some. The table records about 210,000 clones, 70% to 85% of them present only once. Source material: peripheral blood. The receptors originated from a man aged 45-65 years with active or convalescent COVID-19. Both conserved end residues are part of each CDR3. Fields, in order: CDR3 length, V gene, clone size, J gene, CDR3 protein. Some rows have no size entry. The others give once, few or many, or a class for an expanded clone.

len: 15
v_gene: TRBV5-8
abundance: NA
j_gene: TRBJ2-1
CDR3aa: CASSIRTGRGNEQFF

len: 14
v_gene: TRBV7-9
abundance: NA
j_gene: TRBJ2-2
CDR3aa: CASSFGGATGELFF

len: 14
v_gene: TRBV9
abundance: NA
j_gene: TRBJ2-3
CDR3aa: CASSVGVSMNTQYF

len: 14
v_gene: TRBV2
abundance: NA
j_gene: TRBJ2-1
CDR3aa: CASNRDSSYNEQFF

len: 15
v_gene: TRBV4-1
abundance: NA
j_gene: TRBJ1-1
CDR3aa: CASSHPSRGNTEAFF

len: 14
v_gene: TRBV9
abundance: NA
j_gene: TRBJ1-2
CDR3aa: CASSVAPRNYGYTF

len: 16
v_gene: TRBV3-1/TRBV3-2
abundance: once
j_gene: TRBJ2-1
CDR3aa: CASSLHPMSSYNEQFF

len: 14
v_gene: TRBV5-1
abundance: NA
j_gene: TRBJ2-7
CDR3aa: CASSLGQATYEQYF

len: 14
v_gene: TRBV4-3
abundance: NA
j_gene: TRBJ2-1
CDR3aa: CASSQDWSYNEQFF

len: 17
v_gene: TRBV5-1
abundance: NA
j_gene: TRBJ1-3
CDR3aa: CASSWGDRTFSGNTIYF

len: 17
v_gene: TRBV4-3
abundance: NA
j_gene: TRBJ2-5
CDR3aa: CASSQESPGTGEETQYF

len: 15
v_gene: TRBV5-1
abundance: NA
j_gene: TRBJ1-2
CDR3aa: CASSLAPGGIGGYTF

len: 15
v_gene: TRBV22-1
abundance: NA
j_gene: TRBJ2-1
CDR3aa: CPGSPPVLGGTEQFF

len: 17
v_gene: TRBV7-8
abundance: NA
j_gene: TRBJ2-1
CDR3aa: CASSDRTSGSSYNEQFF

len: 14
v_gene: TRBV19
abundance: few
j_gene: TRBJ1-5
CDR3aa: CASSDRTGNQPQHF

len: 15
v_gene: TRBV7-2
abundance: NA
j_gene: TRBJ2-1
CDR3aa: CASSLERRESSEQFF

len: 20
v_gene: TRBV21-1
abundance: NA
j_gene: TRBJ2-7
CDR3aa: CASSKGRGLAGGKGAYEQYF

len: 11
v_gene: TRBV5-4
abundance: NA
j_gene: TRBJ2-3
CDR3aa: CASSIGDTQYF

len: 19
v_gene: TRBV6-9
abundance: NA
j_gene: TRBJ1-4
CDR3aa: CASSLKLGQGFGYNEKLFF

len: 17
v_gene: TRBV18
abundance: NA
j_gene: TRBJ2-5
CDR3aa: CASSRAPGTVVQETQYF

len: 17
v_gene: TRBV30
abundance: NA
j_gene: TRBJ2-1
CDR3aa: CAWSEVGGLAAYNEQFF

len: 16
v_gene: TRBV19
abundance: NA
j_gene: TRBJ1-4
CDR3aa: CASSIRTTATNEKLFF

len: 13
v_gene: TRBV2
abundance: many
j_gene: TRBJ1-1
CDR3aa: CARAGFGNTEAFF

len: 15
v_gene: TRBV7-3
abundance: NA
j_gene: TRBJ2-7
CDR3aa: CASSLGTGASDEQYF

len: 15
v_gene: TRBV2
abundance: NA
j_gene: TRBJ1-1
CDR3aa: CASRRAGGYSTEAFF

len: 14
v_gene: TRBV19
abundance: once
j_gene: TRBJ2-7
CDR3aa: CASSNGQGADEQYF

len: 15
v_gene: TRBV7-2
abundance: NA
j_gene: TRBJ2-7
CDR3aa: CASRASGTSAYEQYF

len: 13
v_gene: TRBV19
abundance: few
j_gene: TRBJ1-4
CDR3aa: CASRSRVDEKLFF

len: 15
v_gene: TRBV6-5
abundance: NA
j_gene: TRBJ1-1
CDR3aa: CASSLQGPGNTEAFF

len: 14
v_gene: TRBV5-4
abundance: NA
j_gene: TRBJ2-2
CDR3aa: CASGTVANTGELFF

len: 14
v_gene: TRBV18
abundance: NA
j_gene: TRBJ1-5
CDR3aa: CASSPGAPNQPQHF

len: 18
v_gene: TRBV15
abundance: once
j_gene: TRBJ1-6
CDR3aa: CATSRDWGTGEDDSPLHF

len: 15
v_gene: TRBV28
abundance: NA
j_gene: TRBJ2-1
CDR3aa: CASSLTQGLVDEQFF

len: 11
v_gene: TRBV5-4
abundance: NA
j_gene: TRBJ1-2
CDR3aa: CASSFLGGYTF

len: 15
v_gene: TRBV28
abundance: few
j_gene: TRBJ1-2
CDR3aa: CASSRARQGNYGYTF

len: 14
v_gene: TRBV4-1
abundance: NA
j_gene: TRBJ2-1
CDR3aa: CASRLAGGYNEQFF

len: 15
v_gene: TRBV7-9
abundance: few
j_gene: TRBJ2-3
CDR3aa: CASSSRGYSTDTQYF

len: 13
v_gene: TRBV5-1
abundance: NA
j_gene: TRBJ1-2
CDR3aa: CASSSDRVDGYTF

len: 15
v_gene: TRBV7-3
abundance: NA
j_gene: TRBJ2-7
CDR3aa: CASSPSRASQGEQYF

len: 14
v_gene: TRBV27
abundance: NA
j_gene: TRBJ2-3
CDR3aa: CASSPLRGTDTQYF

len: 15
v_gene: TRBV2
abundance: NA
j_gene: TRBJ1-3
CDR3aa: CASSEPTGFGDTIYF

len: 13
v_gene: TRBV5-1
abundance: NA
j_gene: TRBJ2-7
CDR3aa: CASSRIGNYEQYF

len: 14
v_gene: TRBV10-2
abundance: NA
j_gene: TRBJ1-2
CDR3aa: CASSGGSGGRGYTF

len: 16
v_gene: TRBV7-3
abundance: once
j_gene: TRBJ2-1
CDR3aa: CASSLIPSGSGNEQFF

len: 16
v_gene: TRBV21-1
abundance: NA
j_gene: TRBJ2-1
CDR3aa: CASSKVPGQGYNEQFF

len: 14
v_gene: TRBV19
abundance: NA
j_gene: TRBJ1-5
CDR3aa: CASSRTGGSQPQHF

len: 15
v_gene: TRBV5-1
abundance: NA
j_gene: TRBJ2-1
CDR3aa: CASSLVGYGSNEQFF

len: 16
v_gene: TRBV11-2
abundance: NA
j_gene: TRBJ1-6
CDR3aa: CASSSHTRQVNSPLHF

len: 15
v_gene: TRBV27
abundance: NA
j_gene: TRBJ2-3
CDR3aa: CASGLRGLLTDTQYF

len: 14
v_gene: TRBV9
abundance: NA
j_gene: TRBJ2-5
CDR3aa: CASSVGAGQETQYF

len: 15
v_gene: TRBV19
abundance: NA
j_gene: TRBJ1-2
CDR3aa: CASSPAVNLNYGYTF

len: 16
v_gene: TRBV2
abundance: NA
j_gene: TRBJ1-5
CDR3aa: CASSEGRGLAGQPQHF

len: 16
v_gene: TRBV4-3
abundance: NA
j_gene: TRBJ1-5
CDR3aa: CASSQGTGSGNQPQHF

len: 16
v_gene: TRBV7-6
abundance: NA
j_gene: TRBJ2-5
CDR3aa: CASSLGAGAGGETQYF